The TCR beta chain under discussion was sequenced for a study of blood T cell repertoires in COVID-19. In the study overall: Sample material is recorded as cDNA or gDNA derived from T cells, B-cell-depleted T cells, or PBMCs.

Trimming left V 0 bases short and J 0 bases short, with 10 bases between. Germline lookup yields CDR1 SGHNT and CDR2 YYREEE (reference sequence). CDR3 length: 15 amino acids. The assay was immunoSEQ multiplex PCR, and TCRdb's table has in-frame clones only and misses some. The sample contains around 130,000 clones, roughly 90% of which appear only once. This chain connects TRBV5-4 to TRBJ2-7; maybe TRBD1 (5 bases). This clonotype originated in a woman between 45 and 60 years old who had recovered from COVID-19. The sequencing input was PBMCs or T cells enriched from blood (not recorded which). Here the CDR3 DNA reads TGTGCCAGCAGCTTGGGACAGCAAAGCTCCTACGAGCAGTACTTC. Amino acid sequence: CASSLGQQSSYEQYF.